This T cell receptor beta chain was documented in a study of identical twins. Germline V gives CDR1 SNHLY, CDR2 FYNNEI. CDR3 size: 15 residues. V lost 5 bases, J lost 0 bases, and 8 bases lay in between. MiXCR, run by TCRdb on the 5' RACE reads, gives a single entry per CDR3 protein. The repertoire holds 510,000 or so distinct CDR3 sequences, with nearly 15% as singletons. This same sample was also taken into another study, of yellow fever vaccine responses in identical twins.

The chain combines TRBV2 with TRBJ1-6, with a possible D match to TRBD1 (6 bases). This sequence originates from a woman aged 18-35 years in good health. The sequenced material came from CD4+ T cells sorted from blood. CDR3 nucleotides: TGTGCCAGCAGTCTGACAGGCTCCTATAATTCACCCCTCCACTTT. Residues: CASSLTGSYNSPLHF.